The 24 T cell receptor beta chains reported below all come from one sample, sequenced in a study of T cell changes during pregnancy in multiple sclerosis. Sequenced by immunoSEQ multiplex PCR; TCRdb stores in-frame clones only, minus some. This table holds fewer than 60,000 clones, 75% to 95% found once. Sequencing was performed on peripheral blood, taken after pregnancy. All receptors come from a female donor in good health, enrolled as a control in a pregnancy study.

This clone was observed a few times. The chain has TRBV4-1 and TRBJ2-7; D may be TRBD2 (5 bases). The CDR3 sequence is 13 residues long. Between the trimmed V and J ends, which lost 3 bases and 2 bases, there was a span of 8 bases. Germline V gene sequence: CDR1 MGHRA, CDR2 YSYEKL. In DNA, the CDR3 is TGCGCCAGCAGCCACCACGGGGCCTACGAGCAGTACTTC. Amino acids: CASSHHGAYEQYF.

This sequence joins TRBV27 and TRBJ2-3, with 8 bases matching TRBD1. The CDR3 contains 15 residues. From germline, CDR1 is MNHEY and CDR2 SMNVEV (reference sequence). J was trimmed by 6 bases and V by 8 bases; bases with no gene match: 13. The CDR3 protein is CASYKRTGSSDTQYF. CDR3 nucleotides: TGTGCCAGCTACAAAAGGACAGGGTCCTCCGATACGCAGTATTTT.

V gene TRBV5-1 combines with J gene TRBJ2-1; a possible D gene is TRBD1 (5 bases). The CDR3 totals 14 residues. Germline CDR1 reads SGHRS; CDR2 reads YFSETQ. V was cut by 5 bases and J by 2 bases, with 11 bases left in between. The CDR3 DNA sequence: TGCGCCAGCAGAATTTCAGGGACCTACAATGAGCAGTTCTTC. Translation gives CASRISGTYNEQFF.

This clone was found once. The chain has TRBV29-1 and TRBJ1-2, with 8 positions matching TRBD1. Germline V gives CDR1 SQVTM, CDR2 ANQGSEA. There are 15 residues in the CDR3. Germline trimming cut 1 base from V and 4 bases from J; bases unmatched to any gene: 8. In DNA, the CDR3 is TGCAGCGTTGAAGCCGAAACAGGGGGGAGCTATGGCTACACCTTC. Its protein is CSVEAETGGSYGYTF.

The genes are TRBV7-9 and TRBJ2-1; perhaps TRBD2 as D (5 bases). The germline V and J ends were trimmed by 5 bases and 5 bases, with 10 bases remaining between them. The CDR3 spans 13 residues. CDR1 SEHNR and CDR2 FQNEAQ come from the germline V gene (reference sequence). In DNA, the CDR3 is TGTGCCAGCAGCGCCGGACTTAACAATGAGCAGTTCTTC. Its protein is CASSAGLNNEQFF.

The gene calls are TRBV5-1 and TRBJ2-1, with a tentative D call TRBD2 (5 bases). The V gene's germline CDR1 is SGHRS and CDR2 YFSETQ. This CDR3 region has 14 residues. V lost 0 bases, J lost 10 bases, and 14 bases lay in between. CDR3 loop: CASSLDGSRGEQFF. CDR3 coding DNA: TGCGCCAGCAGCTTGGATGGAAGTAGAGGGGAGCAGTTCTTC.

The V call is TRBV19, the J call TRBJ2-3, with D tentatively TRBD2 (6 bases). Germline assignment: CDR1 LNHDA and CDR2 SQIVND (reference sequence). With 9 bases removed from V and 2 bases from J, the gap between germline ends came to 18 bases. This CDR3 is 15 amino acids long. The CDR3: CASSTAGPHTDTQYF. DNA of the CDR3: TGTGCCAGCTCAACAGCGGGCCCTCACACAGATACGCAGTATTTT.

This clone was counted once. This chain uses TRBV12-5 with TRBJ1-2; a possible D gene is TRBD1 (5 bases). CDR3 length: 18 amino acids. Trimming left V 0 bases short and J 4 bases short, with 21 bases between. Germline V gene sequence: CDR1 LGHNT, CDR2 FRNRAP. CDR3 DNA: TGTGCTAGTGGTTTGGTTATTGAGACAGAGATGCCTCGCTATGGCTACACCTTC. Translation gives CASGLVIETEMPRYGYTF.

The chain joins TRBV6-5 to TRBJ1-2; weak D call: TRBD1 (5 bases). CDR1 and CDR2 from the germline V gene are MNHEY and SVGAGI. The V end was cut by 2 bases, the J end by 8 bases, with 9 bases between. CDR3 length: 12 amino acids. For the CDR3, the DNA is TGTGCCAGCAGTTACGGGAGGGGCGGCTACACCTTC. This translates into CASSYGRGGYTF.

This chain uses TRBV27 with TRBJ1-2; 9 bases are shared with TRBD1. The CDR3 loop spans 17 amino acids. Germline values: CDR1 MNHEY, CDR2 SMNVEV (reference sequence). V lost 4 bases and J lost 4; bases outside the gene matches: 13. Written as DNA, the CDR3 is TGTGCCAGCAGTTCCATCCTGCCGGACAGGGGAATCTATGGCTACACCTTC. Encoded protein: CASSSILPDRGIYGYTF.

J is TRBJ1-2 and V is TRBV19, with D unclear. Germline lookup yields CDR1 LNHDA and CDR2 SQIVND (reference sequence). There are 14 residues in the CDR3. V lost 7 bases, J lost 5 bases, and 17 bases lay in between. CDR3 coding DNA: TGTGCCAGTATCGGACCCGGGAGAGAGTATGGCTACACCTTC. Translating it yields CASIGPGREYGYTF. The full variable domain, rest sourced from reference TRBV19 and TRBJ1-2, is DGGITQSPKYLFRKEGQNVTLSCEQNLNHDAMYWYRQDPGQGLRLIYYSQIVNDFQKGDIAEGYSVSREKKESFPLTVTSAQKNPTAFYLCASIGPGREYGYTFGSGTRLTVV.

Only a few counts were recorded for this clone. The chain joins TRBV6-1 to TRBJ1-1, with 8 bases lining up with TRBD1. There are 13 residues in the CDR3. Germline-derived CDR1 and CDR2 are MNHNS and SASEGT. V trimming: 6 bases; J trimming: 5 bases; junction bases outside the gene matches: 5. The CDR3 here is CASRDREGTEAFF. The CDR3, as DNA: TGTGCCAGCAGGGACAGGGAGGGGACTGAAGCTTTCTTT.

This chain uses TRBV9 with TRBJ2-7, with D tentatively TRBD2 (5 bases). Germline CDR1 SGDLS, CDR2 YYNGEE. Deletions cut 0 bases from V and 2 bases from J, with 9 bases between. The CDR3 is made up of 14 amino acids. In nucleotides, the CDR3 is TGTGCCAGCAGCGTAGGACGGGGAGCCTACGAGCAGTACTTC. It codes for CASSVGRGAYEQYF.

CDR3 amino acids: CASSEGQGMAYEQYF. The CDR3 DNA follows: TGTGCCAGCAGCGAGGGACAGGGGATGGCCTACGAGCAGTACTTC. This chain links TRBV9 with TRBJ2-7; 10 positions match TRBD1. CDR3 length: 15 residues. CDR1 is SGDLS, CDR2 YYNGEE, per germline. J gave up 2 bases and V 3 bases, and 5 bases lay outside the gene matches.

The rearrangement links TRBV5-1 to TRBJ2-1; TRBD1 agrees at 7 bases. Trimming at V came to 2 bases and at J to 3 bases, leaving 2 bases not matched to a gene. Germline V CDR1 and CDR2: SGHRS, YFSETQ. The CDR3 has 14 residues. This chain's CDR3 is CASSFRDSYNEQFF. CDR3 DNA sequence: TGCGCCAGCAGCTTCCGGGACAGCTACAATGAGCAGTTCTTC. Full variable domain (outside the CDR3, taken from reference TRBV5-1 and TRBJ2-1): KAGVTQTPRYLIKTRGQQVTLSCSPISGHRSVSWYQQTPGQGLQFLFEYFSETQRNKGNFPGRFSGRQFSNSRSEMNVSTLELGDSALYLCASSFRDSYNEQFFGPGTRLTVL.

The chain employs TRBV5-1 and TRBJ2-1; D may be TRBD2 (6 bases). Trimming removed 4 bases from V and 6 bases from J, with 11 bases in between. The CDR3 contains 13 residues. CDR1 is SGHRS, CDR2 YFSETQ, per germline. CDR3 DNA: TGCGCCAGCAGCACCGGGACTCTCAATGAGCAGTTCTTC. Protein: CASSTGTLNEQFF.

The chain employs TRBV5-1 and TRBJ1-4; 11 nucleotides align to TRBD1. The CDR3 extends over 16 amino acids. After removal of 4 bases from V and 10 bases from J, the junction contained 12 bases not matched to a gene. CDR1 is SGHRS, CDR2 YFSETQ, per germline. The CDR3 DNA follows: TGCGCCAGCAGCCCCTTCTCCGGGACAGGGGGGGGAAAACTGTTTTTT. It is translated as CASSPFSGTGGGKLFF.

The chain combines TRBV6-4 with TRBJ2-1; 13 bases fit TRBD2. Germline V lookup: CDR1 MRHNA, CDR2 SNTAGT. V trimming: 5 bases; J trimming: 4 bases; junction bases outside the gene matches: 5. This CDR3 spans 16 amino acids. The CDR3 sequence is CASSIGTSGVYNEQFF. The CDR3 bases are TGTGCCAGCAGTATAGGGACTAGCGGGGTTTACAATGAGCAGTTCTTC.

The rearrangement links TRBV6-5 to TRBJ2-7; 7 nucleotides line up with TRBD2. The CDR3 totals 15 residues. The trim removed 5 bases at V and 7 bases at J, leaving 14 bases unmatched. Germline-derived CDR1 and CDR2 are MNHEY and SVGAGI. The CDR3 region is CASSSPGLGVREQYF. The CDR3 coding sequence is TGTGCCAGCAGTAGCCCAGGACTAGGTGTGAGGGAGCAGTACTTC.

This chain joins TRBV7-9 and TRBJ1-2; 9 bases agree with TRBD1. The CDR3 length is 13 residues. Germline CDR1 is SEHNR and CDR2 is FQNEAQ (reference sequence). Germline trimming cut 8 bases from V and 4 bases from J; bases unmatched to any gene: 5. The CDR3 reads CASDTTGGYGYTF. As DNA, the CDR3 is TGTGCCAGCGATACGACAGGGGGCTATGGCTACACCTTC.

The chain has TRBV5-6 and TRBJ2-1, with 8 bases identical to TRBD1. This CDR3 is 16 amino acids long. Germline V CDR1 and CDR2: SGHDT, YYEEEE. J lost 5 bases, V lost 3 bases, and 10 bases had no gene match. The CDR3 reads CASSSRTGPTNNEQFF. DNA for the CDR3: TGTGCCAGCAGCTCTCGGACAGGGCCCACCAACAATGAGCAGTTCTTC. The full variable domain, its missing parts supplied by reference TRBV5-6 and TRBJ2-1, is DAGVTQSPTHLIKTRGQQVTLRCSPKSGHDTVSWYQQALGQGPQFIFQYYEEEERQRGNFPDRFSGHQFPNYSSELNVNALLLGDSALYLCASSSRTGPTNNEQFFGPGTRLTVL.

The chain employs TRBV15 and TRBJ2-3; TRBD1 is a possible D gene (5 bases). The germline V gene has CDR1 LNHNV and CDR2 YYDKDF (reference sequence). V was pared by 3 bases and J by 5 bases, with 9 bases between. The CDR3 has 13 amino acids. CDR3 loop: CATSSLGRDTQYF. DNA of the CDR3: TGTGCCACCAGCAGCTTGGGGCGAGATACGCAGTATTTT.

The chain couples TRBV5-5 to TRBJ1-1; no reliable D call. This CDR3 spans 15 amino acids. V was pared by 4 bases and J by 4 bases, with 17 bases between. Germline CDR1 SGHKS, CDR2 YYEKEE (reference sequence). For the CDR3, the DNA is TGTGCCAGCAGCCGTCCCTCTGGGAGCTTCACTGAAGCTTTCTTT. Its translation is CASSRPSGSFTEAFF.

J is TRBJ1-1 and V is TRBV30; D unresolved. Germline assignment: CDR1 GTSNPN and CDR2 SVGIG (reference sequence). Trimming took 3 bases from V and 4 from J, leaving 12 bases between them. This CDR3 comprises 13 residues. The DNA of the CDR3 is TGTGCCTGGAGCGGGAGTTTGGGCACTGAAGCTTTCTTT. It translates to CAWSGSLGTEAFF.